The clone carrying this TCR beta chain was detected a few times. Its specificity is not known. The source of the sample is a study of regulatory T cells in long-lasting Graves disease. The CDR3 runs to 16 residues. Germline CDR1 is SEHNR and CDR2 is FQNEAQ (reference sequence). Trimming cost V 5 bases and J 9 bases; bases outside gene matches: 15. As to time point: persistent/refractory GD, antithyroid drugs over 5 years with positive TRAb. PBMCs were the source of the RNA used for TCR sequencing. The study, taken as a whole, reports: Favored usage of TRBV28, TRBJ1-2 and TRBJ2-5 was recorded in persistent disease.

The authors built TCR beta libraries using iRepertoire HTBI primers and Arm-PCR of CDR3 regions. In the original processing: Samples revealed 62 TRBV and roughly 15 TRBJ segments. TCRdb reanalysed the multiplex PCR reads using MiXCR and keeps one entry per CDR3 protein. The V and J calls, along with clone size, are taken from TCRdb and not from the paper's own processing. The data show 250,000 to 300,000 distinct CDR3 sequences, 20% to 25% seen once. The sequence was collected from a female donor with Graves disease. J is TRBJ2-1 and V is TRBV7-9; 8 bases agree with TRBD2. The sequencing here drew on peripheral blood mononuclear cells (PBMCs), taken when the disease was refractory, from a patient treated with antithyroid drugs. The DNA of the CDR3 is TGTGCCAGCAGCGAAAAACTAGCGGCAGGGTCATTTGAGCAGTTCTTC. Amino acids: CASSEKLAAGSFEQFF.